This T cell receptor (beta chain) was recovered during a study of CD8 T cells in Susac syndrome. In the study overall: Among the Susac syndrome patients sequenced, six had active disease and 8 or 9 were in remission. At the time of blood draw, patients with Susac syndrome were therapy-naive, receiving corticosteroids, or receiving intravenous immunoglobulin alone.

The authors reverse transcribed roughly 0.5 to 1 ug RNA with random hexamers. Coverage of TCR beta CDR3 amplification by immunoSEQ multiplex PCR extended to 54 Vbeta and 13 Jbeta. TCRdb re-called the immunoSEQ multiplex PCR reads with MiXCR, one entry per CDR3 protein. The sample shows roughly 200,000 distinct CDR3 sequences, 90% to 95% of them seen only once. To note about this clonotype: Its antigen is currently unknown.

V was pared by 0 bases and J by 8 bases, with 5 bases between. The germline V gene has CDR1 KGHSH and CDR2 LQKENI. This CDR3 region has 13 residues. Study-wide points: The CD4+ T cell repertoires from Susac syndrome exhibited no clonal expansion.

The TCR comes from a human donor with Susac syndrome. Sequencing was performed on CD4+ T cells from PBMCs. The gene calls are TRBV18 and TRBJ1-6; tentatively, D is TRBD1 (5 bases). DNA for the CDR3: TGTGCCAGCTCACCACCGGGGGATTCACCCCTCCACTTT. This codes for CASSPPGDSPLHF.